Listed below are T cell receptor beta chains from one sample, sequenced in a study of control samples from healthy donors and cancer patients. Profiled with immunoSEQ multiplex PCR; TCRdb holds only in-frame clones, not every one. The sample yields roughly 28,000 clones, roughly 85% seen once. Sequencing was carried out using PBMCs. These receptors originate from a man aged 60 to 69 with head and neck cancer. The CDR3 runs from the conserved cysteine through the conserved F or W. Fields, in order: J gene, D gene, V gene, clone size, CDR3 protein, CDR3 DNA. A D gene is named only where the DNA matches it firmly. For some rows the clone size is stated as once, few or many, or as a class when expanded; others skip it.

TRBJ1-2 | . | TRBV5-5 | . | CASSSQGTSLYTF | TGTGCCAGCAGCTCCCAGGGGACTTCCCTCTACACCTTC
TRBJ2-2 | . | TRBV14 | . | CASSRPFNTGELFF | TGTGCCAGCAGCCGGCCATTTAACACCGGGGAGCTGTTTTTT
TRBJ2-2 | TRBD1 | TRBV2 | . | CASRPGQTNTGELFF | TGTGCCAGCAGACCGGGACAGACGAACACCGGGGAGCTGTTTTTT
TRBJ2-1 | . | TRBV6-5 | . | CASSYGGWNEQFF | TGTGCCAGCAGTTACGGTGGGTGGAATGAGCAGTTCTTC
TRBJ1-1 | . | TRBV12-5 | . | CASASLVGTEAFF | TGTGCTAGTGCCTCCCTGGTGGGCACTGAAGCTTTCTTT
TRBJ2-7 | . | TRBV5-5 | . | CASSSPGVSYEQYF | TGTGCCAGCAGCTCTCCAGGGGTGTCCTACGAGCAGTACTTC
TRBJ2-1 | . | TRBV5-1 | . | CASSRKDSYNEQFF | TGCGCCAGCAGCAGGAAGGACTCCTACAATGAGCAGTTCTTC
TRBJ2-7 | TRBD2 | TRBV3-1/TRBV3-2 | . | CASSQASLAGGDEQYF | TGTGCCAGCAGCCAAGCATCCCTAGCGGGAGGTGACGAGCAGTACTTC
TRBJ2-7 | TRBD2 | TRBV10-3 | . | CAITEVAGGLVYEQYF | TGTGCCATCACCGAGGTAGCGGGAGGCCTTGTCTACGAGCAGTACTTC
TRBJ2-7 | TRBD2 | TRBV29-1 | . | CSVAAGGLSEQYF | TGCAGCGTTGCCGCGGGAGGGCTCTCTGAGCAGTACTTC
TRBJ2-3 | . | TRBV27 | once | CASSLLGSPTDTQYF | TGTGCCAGCAGTTTACTCGGGAGCCCCACAGATACGCAGTATTTT
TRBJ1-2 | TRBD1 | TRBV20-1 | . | CSASIPTGVGGYTF | TGCAGTGCTAGTATCCCGACAGGGGTCGGTGGCTACACCTTC
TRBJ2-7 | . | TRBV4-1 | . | CASSRRPEQYF | TGCGCCAGCAGCCGTAGGCCCGAGCAGTACTTC
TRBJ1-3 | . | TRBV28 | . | CASRTGPSSGNTIYF | TGTGCCAGCAGGACAGGACCTAGCTCTGGAAACACCATATATTTT
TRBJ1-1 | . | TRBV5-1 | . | CASSPTGPEAFF | TGCGCCAGCAGCCCGACAGGCCCTGAAGCTTTCTTT
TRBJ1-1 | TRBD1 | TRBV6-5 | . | CASSTSGQLTEAFF | TGTGCCAGCAGTACCTCGGGACAGCTTACTGAAGCTTTCTTT
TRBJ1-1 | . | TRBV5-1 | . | CASRYLLGAKAEAFF | TGCGCCAGCAGATATCTATTGGGGGCGAAGGCTGAAGCTTTCTTT
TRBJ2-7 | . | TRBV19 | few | CASSKTINSYYEQYF | TGTGCCAGTAGCAAGACCATCAATTCCTATTACGAGCAGTACTTC
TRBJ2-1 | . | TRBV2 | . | CASSPGLSSYNEQFF | TGTGCCAGCTCGCCGGGTCTAAGCTCCTACAATGAGCAGTTCTTC
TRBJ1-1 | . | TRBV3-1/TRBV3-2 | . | CASSQTDTEAFF | TGTGCCAGCAGCCAAACGGACACTGAAGCTTTCTTT
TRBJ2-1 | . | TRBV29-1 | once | CSVEERSSYNEQFF | TGCAGCGTTGAGGAGCGGAGCTCCTACAATGAGCAGTTCTTC
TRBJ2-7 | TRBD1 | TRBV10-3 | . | CATQKTGGPYEQYF | TGTGCCACCCAAAAGACAGGGGGACCCTACGAGCAGTACTTC
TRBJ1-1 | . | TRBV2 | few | CASSDQSRGAAFF | TGTGCCAGCAGTGATCAGTCTAGAGGTGCAGCTTTCTTT
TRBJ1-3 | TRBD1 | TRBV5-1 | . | CASSLEGARGNTIYF | TGCGCCAGCAGCTTGGAGGGGGCCCGTGGAAACACCATATATTTT
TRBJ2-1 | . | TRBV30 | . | CAWSVGQGTEQFF | TGTGCCTGGAGTGTCGGGCAGGGAACCGAGCAGTTCTTC
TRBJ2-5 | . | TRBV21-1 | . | CASSKRVRKTQYF | TGTGCCAGCAGCAAAAGAGTAAGGAAGACCCAGTACTTC
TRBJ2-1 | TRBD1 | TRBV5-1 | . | CASLKTGSSNEQFF | TGCGCCAGCCTTAAGACAGGGAGCAGCAATGAGCAGTTCTTC
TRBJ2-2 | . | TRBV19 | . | CASRLKGGGSAGELFF | TGTGCCAGTAGGCTCAAAGGGGGGGGAAGCGCCGGGGAGCTGTTTTTT
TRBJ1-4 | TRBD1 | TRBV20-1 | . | CSASYGHDGTGNEKLFF | TGCAGTGCTAGTTATGGTCACGACGGGACAGGGAATGAAAAACTGTTTTTT
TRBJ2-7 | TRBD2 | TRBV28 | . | CASSPGLAGVLYEQYF | TGTGCCAGCAGTCCGGGACTAGCGGGAGTCCTCTACGAGCAGTACTTC
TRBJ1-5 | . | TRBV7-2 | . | CASSPRGGSNQPQHF | TGTGCCAGCAGCCCCAGGGGCGGGAGCAATCAGCCCCAGCATTTT
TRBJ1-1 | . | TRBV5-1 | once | CASSLGSVQGAFF | TGCGCCAGCAGCTTGGGTTCGGTCCAGGGAGCTTTCTTT
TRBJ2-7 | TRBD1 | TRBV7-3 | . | CASSSNRGAHEQYF | TGTGCCAGCAGCTCCAACAGGGGAGCCCACGAGCAGTACTTC
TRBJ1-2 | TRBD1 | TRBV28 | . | CASRDRAYGYTF | TGTGCCAGCAGGGACAGGGCCTATGGCTACACCTTC
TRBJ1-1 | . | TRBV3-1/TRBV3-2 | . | CASSHTGRVGTEAFF | TGTGCCAGCAGCCACACCGGAAGGGTGGGCACTGAAGCTTTCTTT
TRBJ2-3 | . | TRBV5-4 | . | CASTPGGETDTQYF | TGTGCCAGCACCCCAGGAGGGGAAACAGATACGCAGTATTTT
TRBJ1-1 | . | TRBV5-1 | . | CASSFQVGNTEAFF | TGCGCCAGCAGCTTTCAAGTCGGGAACACTGAAGCTTTCTTT
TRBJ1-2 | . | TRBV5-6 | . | CASSLVAGVGYGYTF | TGTGCCAGCAGCTTGGTTGCAGGCGTCGGCTATGGCTACACCTTC
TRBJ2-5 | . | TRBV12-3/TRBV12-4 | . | CASSLGSLETQYF | TGCGCCAGCAGTTTAGGGAGCCTGGAGACCCAGTACTTC
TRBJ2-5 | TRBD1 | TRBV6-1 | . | CASSEQTGARETQYF | TGTGCCAGCAGTGAACAAACAGGGGCCAGGGAGACCCAGTACTTC